The next 13 T cell receptor beta chains were all read from a single sample in a study of shared clonotypes between healthy human individuals. Here immunoSEQ multiplex PCR was the method, and the copy in TCRdb shows in-frame clones only, minus some. Among around 500,000 clones, roughly three quarters were seen once, and the ten largest hold about 13%. The specimen was PBMCs. The receptors were sampled from a woman in her forties in good health. Some clones in this sample may be carry-over from other donors' samples.

The chain links TRBV6-5 to TRBJ2-5; tentatively, D is TRBD1 (6 bases). Matching the DNA end better, TRBJ2-7 makes the J call doubtful. In germline, CDR1 is MNHEY, CDR2 SVGAGI. The CDR3 loop spans 12 amino acids. The CDR3 DNA reads as TGTGCCAGCAGGCACAGGGACTACGAGCAGTACTTC. This encodes CASRHRDYEQYF.

Concerning this clone: A read error likely explains this, since a far larger clone differs by one base. Other DNA sequences of this sample code for an identical CDR3. The chain has TRBV4-1 and TRBJ1-2, with D possibly matching TRBD1 (5 bases). The CDR3 has 14 residues. Per germline, CDR1 MGHRA and CDR2 YSYEKL. Trimming stripped 0 bases from V and 5 bases from J, with 10 bases between. This CDR3 is CASSQDEGTYGYTF. CDR3 in DNA: TGCGCCAGCAGCCAAGATGAGGGGACTTATGGCTACACCTTC.

CDR3 in DNA: TGTGCCAGCAGTCCGCTCCGGGCGGGGGGGACCCAGTACTTC. Translation: CASSPLRAGGTQYF. V usage is TRBV6-6 and J usage is TRBJ2-5, with 8 positions matching TRBD2. This CDR3 is 14 amino acids long. The V and J ends lost 5 bases and 7 bases, in that order; junction bases with no gene match: 9. Per the germline V gene, CDR1 is MNHNY and CDR2 is SVGAGI (reference sequence).

V gene TRBV27 combines with J gene TRBJ2-5; no clear D. Germline V CDR1 and CDR2: MNHEY, SMNVEV (reference sequence). The CDR3 length is 13 residues. Trimming took off 6 bases at V and 1 base at J, with 9 bases between the two ends. As DNA, the CDR3 is TGTGCCAGCAGCTCCCCGGTCCAAGAGACCCAGTACTTC. Translated, it gives CASSSPVQETQYF.

As DNA, the CDR3 is TGCAGTGTTTTGAGGGTTACAGATACGCAGTATTTT. The encoded protein is CSVLRVTDTQYF. V gene TRBV29-1 combines with J gene TRBJ2-3; D is possibly TRBD2 (5 bases). Germline lookup yields CDR1 SQVTM and CDR2 ANQGSEA. The CDR3 runs 12 residues.

This clone was detected only once. The chain carries TRBV11-2 and TRBJ2-1; tentative D call: TRBD2 (8 bases). V lost 5 bases, J lost 2 bases, and 16 bases lay in between. The CDR3 sequence is 16 residues long. The V gene's germline CDR1 is SGHAT and CDR2 FQNNGV. Here the CDR3 DNA reads TGTGCCAGCAGCCCAGGGGGACTAGTAACCTACAATGAGCAGTTCTTC. Translating gives CASSPGGLVTYNEQFF.

The chain carries TRBV27 and TRBJ1-4; 7 bases agree with TRBD1. This CDR3 region has 15 residues. The V segment lost 4 bases and the J segment 5 bases; nucleotides outside the gene matches: 7. The germline V gene has CDR1 MNHEY and CDR2 SMNVEV (reference sequence). CDR3 sequence reads: CASSWRGRRNEKLFF. In nucleotides, the CDR3 is TGTGCCAGCAGTTGGAGGGGGCGAAGGAATGAAAAACTGTTTTTT.

V is TRBV19 and J is TRBJ2-7; 10 bases match TRBD2. V gave up 6 bases and J gave up 6 bases; unmatched junction bases: 8. CDR3 length: 14 residues. Germline V gene sequence: CDR1 LNHDA, CDR2 SQIVND (reference sequence). CDR3 DNA: TGTGCCAGTAGCCGAAGCGGGAGGGCCTCCGAGCAGTACTTC. Its translation: CASSRSGRASEQYF.

V and J are TRBV18 and TRBJ2-1; D unresolved. The ends were cut back, 2 bases at V and 0 bases at J, with 8 bases in the middle. This CDR3 is built from 15 residues. Germline values: CDR1 KGHSH, CDR2 LQKENI. The DNA for the CDR3 is TGTGCCAGCTCACCAGAAATAAGCTCCTACAATGAGCAGTTCTTC. Translating gives CASSPEISSYNEQFF.

This clone has more than one count but fewer than ten. CDR3 loop: CASSLESPGSSNEKLFF. The CDR3 bases are TGTGCCAGCAGCTTAGAGTCCCCTGGCAGTTCTAATGAAAAACTGTTTTTT. The rearrangement links TRBV7-2 to TRBJ1-4; D is ambiguous. The length of the CDR3 is 17 residues. V shed 1 base and J shed 3 bases, with 15 bases lying between them. Germline assignment: CDR1 SGHTA and CDR2 FQGNSA.

The J gene is TRBJ2-5, the V gene TRBV6-1; tentative D call: TRBD2 (5 bases). The CDR3 is made up of 12 amino acids. Germline V gives CDR1 MNHNS, CDR2 SASEGT. V lost 7 bases, J lost 5 bases, and 11 bases lay in between. CDR3 nucleotide sequence: TGTGCCAGCACCCCAAGGAGGGAGACCCAGTACTTC. Protein product: CASTPRRETQYF.

The V and J genes are TRBV4-1 and TRBJ2-3; 10 bases map to TRBD2. Trimming cost V 0 bases and J 2 bases; bases outside gene matches: 14. The length of the CDR3 is 20 residues. From germline, CDR1 is MGHRA and CDR2 YSYEKL. The DNA of the CDR3 is TGCGCCAGCAGCCAAGAATCACCATCCGTACTAGCGGGGAACACAGATACGCAGTATTTT. This translates into CASSQESPSVLAGNTDTQYF.

The CDR3 DNA follows: TGTGCCAGCGACCACTTAGGGACAGAGGGAAGTATGAGGCAGTTCTTC. Protein sequence: CASDHLGTEGSMRQFF. The chain couples TRBV6-4 to TRBJ2-1; the match to TRBD1 covers 7 bases. With 8 bases clipped from V and 12 bases from J, the junction kept 22 bases outside the gene matches. Germline CDR1 is MRHNA and CDR2 is SNTAGT. This CDR3 is built from 16 residues.